This entry lists 27 T cell receptor beta chains sequenced from one sample in a study of blood T cell repertoires in COVID-19. This table comes from immunoSEQ multiplex PCR, and its TCRdb copy is limited to in-frame clones, with some not included. Here the sample spans 30,000 to 35,000 clones, 90% being singletons. Sequencing used peripheral blood. These receptor sequences come from a human donor in a cohort sampled during active COVID-19.

This sequence joins TRBV28 and TRBJ2-7, with a possible D match to TRBD1 (6 bases). Germline V gene lookup returns CDR1 MDHEN and CDR2 SYDVKM. V dropped 10 bases and J dropped 3 bases, with 10 bases sitting between them. The CDR3 consists of 11 residues. CDR3 amino acids: CATTQGYEQYF. CDR3 nucleotides: TGTGCCACCACACAGGGCTACGAGCAGTACTTC.

The chain carries TRBV5-1 and TRBJ2-7; TRBD2 is a possible D gene (6 bases). Germline-derived CDR1 and CDR2 are SGHRS and YFSETQ. The CDR3 spans 15 residues. Trimming cost V 0 bases and J 0 bases, with 10 bases left between them. CDR3 DNA sequence: TGCGCCAGCAGCTTGGGCCAGGGACTCTCCTACGAGCAGTACTTC. It is translated as CASSLGQGLSYEQYF.

V is TRBV30 and J is TRBJ2-7, with a weak D call TRBD1 (5 bases). This CDR3 is built from 14 residues. CDR1 is GTSNPN, CDR2 SVGIG, per germline (reference sequence). V was trimmed by 0 bases and J by 0 bases, leaving 9 bases between them. The CDR3 DNA reads as TGTGCCTGGAGTGTAACAGGTAGCTCCTACGAGCAGTACTTC. Its protein product is CAWSVTGSSYEQYF.

This clone was seen more than once but under ten times. The rearrangement uses TRBV2 and TRBJ2-5, with D possibly matching TRBD2 (6 bases). The CDR3 runs 14 residues. Germline CDR1 and CDR2: SNHLY and FYNNEI. V was pared by 7 bases and J by 7 bases, with 19 bases between. CDR3 sequence reads: CASITGEAPGTQYF. The CDR3 DNA follows: TGTGCCAGCATAACGGGAGAGGCCCCGGGGACCCAGTACTTC.

The V and J genes are TRBV5-1 and TRBJ1-1, with 8 nucleotides matching TRBD1. Germline-derived CDR1 and CDR2 are SGHRS and YFSETQ. J lost 4 bases, V lost 4 bases, and 9 bases had no gene match. CDR3 size: 15 residues. CDR3 amino acids: CASSARQGSATEAFF. In nucleotides, the CDR3 is TGCGCCAGCAGCGCGAGACAGGGGTCGGCCACTGAAGCTTTCTTT.

This sequence joins TRBV6-5 and TRBJ2-5, with D possibly being TRBD1 (6 bases). The V and J ends lost 2 bases and 4 bases respectively, with 17 bases between them. Germline V CDR1 and CDR2: MNHEY, SVGAGI. This CDR3 has 16 amino acids. This CDR3 reads CASSYGPISQGETQYF. The CDR3 coding sequence is TGTGCCAGCAGTTACGGGCCAATCTCACAGGGAGAGACCCAGTACTTC.

V and J are TRBV21-1 and TRBJ2-1; TRBD2, the D gene given by the table, was not confirmed from the DNA. TRBV21-1 is annotated as a pseudogene. The CDR3 contains 15 residues. CDR3 residues: CASSTREPENNEQFF. The CDR3 coding sequence is TGTGCCAGCAGCACCCGGGAGCCGGAAAACAATGAGCAGTTCTTC.

This clone was seen more than once but under ten times. This chain uses TRBV27 with TRBJ2-1; tentatively, D is TRBD1 (5 bases). The CDR3 is made up of 15 amino acids. The germline V gene encodes CDR1 MNHEY and CDR2 SMNVEV (reference sequence). The ends were cut back, 2 bases at V and 8 bases at J, with 16 bases in the middle. CDR3 nucleotide sequence: TGTGCCAGCAGTTTAAATACAGGAAACTGGGATGAGCAGTTCTTC. Translation: CASSLNTGNWDEQFF.

V and J are TRBV2 and TRBJ2-3, with 9 bases aligning to TRBD2. V lost 5 bases and J lost 2; bases outside the gene matches: 8. The CDR3 length is 16 residues. Germline CDR1 and CDR2: SNHLY and FYNNEI. The CDR3 DNA is TGTGCCAGCAGTTTCCCGACTAGCGGCTACACAGATACGCAGTATTTT. Protein: CASSFPTSGYTDTQYF.

The genes are TRBV3-1 (or the pseudogene TRBV3-2) and TRBJ2-7, with 7 bases fitting TRBD2. The length of the CDR3 is 16 residues. Germline V gene lookup returns CDR1 LGHDT and CDR2 YNNKEL (reference sequence). V lost 1 base and J lost 0; bases outside the gene matches: 6. The CDR3 is CASSQADGTISYEQYF. The CDR3 DNA reads as TGTGCCAGCAGCCAAGCAGACGGGACTATCTCCTACGAGCAGTACTTC.

This chain joins TRBV19 and TRBJ2-3; 11 bases map to TRBD2. The junction had 9 bases not matched to a gene; V was cut back by 5 bases and J by 8 bases. Germline V gene lookup returns CDR1 LNHDA and CDR2 SQIVND (reference sequence). The CDR3 spans 15 residues. As DNA, the CDR3 is TGTGCCAGTAGTTTCGGGACTAGCGGCCTTGGTACGCAGTATTTT. Translated: CASSFGTSGLGTQYF.

The chain employs TRBV18 and TRBJ2-2; D possibly corresponds to TRBD2 (6 bases). Trimming took off 6 bases at V and 5 bases at J, with 16 bases between the two ends. The germline V gene has CDR1 KGHSH and CDR2 LQKENI. This CDR3 contains 15 residues. CDR3 coding DNA: TGTGCCAGCTCTCTCATTACCGGGGGAACCGGGGAGCTGTTTTTT. Residues: CASSLITGGTGELFF.

The genes are TRBV28 and TRBJ2-1; D perhaps matches TRBD2 (6 bases). V lost 3 bases, J lost 5 bases, and 14 bases lay in between. This CDR3 is built from 15 residues. Per germline, CDR1 MDHEN and CDR2 SYDVKM. The CDR3 nucleotides read TGTGCCAGCAGTTTCATTCGGCGGGAACACAATGAGCAGTTCTTC. As protein: CASSFIRREHNEQFF.

This chain joins TRBV14 and TRBJ2-3, with D possibly TRBD2 on 6 matching bases. V lost 4 bases and J 0 bases, leaving 11 bases between the germline ends. CDR3 size: 15 residues. The germline gives CDR1 SGHDN, CDR2 FVKESK. CDR3 amino acids: CASSPDYFSTDTQYF. CDR3 sequence (DNA): TGTGCCAGCAGCCCGGACTACTTTAGCACAGATACGCAGTATTTT.

CDR3 in amino acids: CASSHDITGDTEAFF. For the CDR3, the DNA is TGTGCCAGCAGCCACGATATTACAGGGGACACTGAAGCTTTCTTT. V usage is TRBV4-2 and J usage is TRBJ1-1; 7 nucleotides agree with TRBD1. Germline V gene lookup returns CDR1 LGHNA and CDR2 YNFKEQ. Losses at the gene ends were 3 bases for V and 3 bases for J; bases not matched to a gene: 7. The CDR3 has 15 residues.

The gene calls are TRBV12-3 or TRBV12-4 and TRBJ1-5; no definite D call. This CDR3 spans 12 amino acids. Trimming stripped 5 bases from V and 15 bases from J, with 17 bases between. The DNA for the CDR3 is TGTGCCAGCAGTAATCCCGGGATCCCAATGCATTTT. Translating it yields CASSNPGIPMHF.

This rearrangement joins TRBV3-1 (or the pseudogene TRBV3-2) to TRBJ2-3, with 10 bases lining up with TRBD1. From germline, CDR1 is LGHDT and CDR2 YNNKEL (reference sequence). The CDR3 totals 18 residues. V lost 5 bases and J lost 4; bases outside the gene matches: 15. The CDR3: CASSSRDRGPKGSDTQYF. The CDR3 coding sequence is TGTGCCAGCAGCTCCCGGGACAGGGGCCCTAAAGGATCAGATACGCAGTATTTT.

V gene TRBV15 combines with J gene TRBJ1-2; tentative D call: TRBD1 (5 bases). V dropped 1 base and J dropped 4 bases, with 13 bases sitting between them. The CDR3 has 15 amino acids. Per the germline V gene, CDR1 is LNHNV and CDR2 is YYDKDF (reference sequence). The CDR3 protein is CATSRGGTWGYGYTF. The CDR3 DNA is TGTGCCACCAGCAGAGGAGGGACTTGGGGCTATGGCTACACCTTC.

This rearrangement joins TRBV19 to TRBJ2-3; 8 bases align to TRBD1. CDR3 length equals 18 residues. V gave up 2 bases and J gave up 3 bases; unmatched junction bases: 13. In germline, CDR1 is LNHDA, CDR2 SQIVND (reference sequence). The CDR3 DNA is TGTGCCAGTAGTATATTGGGGACAGGCTACATTGGGACAGATACGCAGTATTTT. Its protein is CASSILGTGYIGTDTQYF.

V usage is TRBV7-3 and J usage is TRBJ2-1; the match to TRBD2 covers 8 bases. CDR3 length: 16 residues. The germline V gene has CDR1 SGHTA and CDR2 FQGTGA. Trimming cost V 4 bases and J 8 bases; bases outside gene matches: 13. The CDR3 nucleotides are TGTGCCAGCAGCTCGGCGGGAGGCCCATCGACTGATGAGCAGTTCTTC. Residues: CASSSAGGPSTDEQFF.

V is TRBV27 and J is TRBJ2-1, with TRBD2 matching over 11 bases. V lost 1 base, J lost 9 bases, and 5 bases stayed unmatched. The germline V gene encodes CDR1 MNHEY and CDR2 SMNVEV (reference sequence). The CDR3 covers 15 residues. The chain's CDR3 is CASSLFTSGSGEQFF. CDR3 nucleotide sequence: TGTGCCAGCAGTTTATTTACTAGCGGGAGCGGTGAGCAGTTCTTC.

The V gene is TRBV30, the J gene TRBJ2-6; D possibly corresponds to TRBD1 (5 bases). V was cut by 2 bases and J by 0 bases, with 8 bases left in between. This CDR3 is 15 amino acids long. Germline loops: CDR1 GTSNPN, CDR2 SVGIG (reference sequence). The CDR3 spells CAWSRQYSGANVLTF. DNA of the CDR3: TGTGCCTGGAGTCGACAGTACTCTGGGGCCAACGTCCTGACTTTC.

This clone was detected once. This chain links TRBV18 with TRBJ2-3; TRBD1 matches 7 bases. The CDR3 contains 18 residues. Germline V gene lookup returns CDR1 KGHSH and CDR2 LQKENI. Trimming cost V 0 bases and J 0 bases; bases outside gene matches: 9. CDR3 amino acids: CASSPPLGTVTSTDTQYF. CDR3 DNA: TGTGCCAGCTCACCACCCCTCGGGACAGTCACGAGCACAGATACGCAGTATTTT.

The chain couples TRBV24-1 to TRBJ2-1, with 9 bases matching TRBD1. V shed 9 bases, J shed 8 bases, and the junction held 13 bases outside the gene matches. This CDR3 has 15 residues. From germline, CDR1 is KGHDR and CDR2 SFDVKD. The CDR3 reads CATAPWGTGLYEQFF. Written as DNA, the CDR3 is TGTGCCACCGCACCGTGGGGGACAGGGCTCTATGAGCAGTTCTTC.

The V call is TRBV15, the J call TRBJ2-7; 8 bases are shared with TRBD2. The CDR3 covers 15 residues. V trimming: 4 bases; J trimming: 2 bases; junction bases outside the gene matches: 7. Germline lookup yields CDR1 LNHNV and CDR2 YYDKDF (reference sequence). This CDR3 reads CATSNPLAATYEQYF. Written as DNA, the CDR3 is TGTGCCACCAGCAACCCACTAGCGGCCACCTACGAGCAGTACTTC.

The V call is TRBV11-2, the J call TRBJ2-5; TRBD2 matches 9 bases. The CDR3 spans 16 residues. Looked up from germline, CDR1 is SGHAT and CDR2 is FQNNGV. V lost 1 base, J lost 1 base, and 4 bases stayed unmatched. In DNA form, the CDR3 reads TGTGCCAGCAGCTTAGTTGCTAGCGGGGCCCAAGAGACCCAGTACTTC. The encoded protein is CASSLVASGAQETQYF. Full variable domain (rest looked up from reference TRBV11-2 and TRBJ2-5): EAGVAQSPRYKIIEKRQSVAFWCNPISGHATLYWYQQILGQGPKLLIQFQNNGVVDDSQLPKDRFSAERLKGVDSTLKIQPAKLEDSAVYLCASSLVASGAQETQYFGPGTRLLVL.

The gene calls are TRBV7-3 and TRBJ2-1; 13 bases are shared with TRBD2. V lost 5 bases and J lost 0; bases outside the gene matches: 7. Germline V lookup: CDR1 SGHTA, CDR2 FQGTGA. CDR3 length equals 18 residues. The CDR3 reads CASSPLAGGASSYNEQFF. The CDR3 bases are TGTGCCAGCAGCCCACTAGCGGGAGGGGCAAGCTCCTACAATGAGCAGTTCTTC.